This TCR beta chain was observed in a study of regulatory T cells in long-lasting Graves disease. The CDR3 extends over 17 amino acids. The trim removed 6 bases at V and 5 bases at J, leaving 16 bases unmatched. In building TCR beta libraries, iRepertoire HTBI primers were used together with Arm-PCR of CDR3 regions. Each CDR3 protein gets one entry after TCRdb re-called the multiplex PCR reads with MiXCR. The top ten hold 7.8% of the sample, which has under 500,000 distinct CDR3 sequences, around 20% seen once. Time point meaning: persistent/refractory GD, antithyroid drugs over 5 years with positive TRAb. Extracted RNA from PBMCs served as the source of the TCR library. This clonotype was detected ten times or more.

The chain couples TRBV12-3 or TRBV12-4 to TRBJ1-1, with TRBD1 matching over 9 bases. The sample here was peripheral blood mononuclear cells (PBMCs), taken when the disease was refractory, from a patient treated with antithyroid drugs. This receptor was identified in a female donor with Graves disease. The CDR3 spells CASRNGQGMIRYTEAFF. As DNA, the CDR3 is TGTGCCAGCAGGAACGGACAGGGGATGATCCGGTATACTGAAGCTTTCTTT.